Below are 20 T cell receptor beta chains sequenced from a single sample in a study of T-cell memory formation after mild COVID-19. In TCRdb, the 5' RACE reads were re-called with MiXCR into one record per CDR3 protein. This sample carries roughly 160,000 distinct CDR3 sequences, under 15% of them seen once, and the ten largest clones take approximately 3.4%. Source material: PBMCs or a T cell subset sorted from them (not recorded which). These receptors were collected from a man aged 18 to 29 who had mild COVID-19 (a few samples of this study predate the infection). Cell type and time point are not known.

This clonotype was seen only a few times. The chain links TRBV4-1 to TRBJ1-2; possibly TRBD1 for D (5 bases). The germline gives CDR1 MGHRA, CDR2 YSYEKL. There are 14 residues in the CDR3. V was cut by 1 base and J by 4 bases, with 10 bases left in between. Here the CDR3 reads CASSQALGTYGYTF. The DNA of the CDR3 is TGCGCCAGCAGCCAAGCTCTGGGGACCTATGGCTACACCTTC.

This clonotype turned up a few times. The CDR3 spells CASSLWTDQETQYF. The CDR3 DNA reads TGCGCCAGCAGCTTATGGACGGATCAAGAGACCCAGTACTTC. The V and J genes are TRBV5-1 and TRBJ2-5; no clear D gene. With 2 bases removed from V and 2 bases from J, the gap between germline ends came to 10 bases. The germline V gene encodes CDR1 SGHRS and CDR2 YFSETQ. This CDR3 contains 14 residues.

This chain uses TRBV12-3 or TRBV12-4 with TRBJ1-5; no reliable D call. The CDR3 consists of 12 residues. V lost 8 bases and J lost 5, with 10 bases in between. The CDR3 bases are TGTGCCAGCGGCCCCCCGGATCAGCCCCAGCATTTT. Translated: CASGPPDQPQHF.

This clonotype was recorded a few times. The chain combines TRBV12-3 or TRBV12-4 with TRBJ1-5; 9 nucleotides align to TRBD1. The ends lost 5 bases at V and 9 bases at J; junction bases unmatched: 8. This CDR3 has 14 residues. The CDR3 here is CASSRDREASPQHF. CDR3 bases: TGTGCCAGCAGTAGGGACAGGGAGGCGTCGCCCCAGCATTTT.

This clonotype was seen repeatedly, ten times or more. The CDR3 DNA is TGTGCCAGCAGCACGGGACGGAGCTACGAGCAGTACTTC. It translates to CASSTGRSYEQYF. The chain recombines TRBV7-9 with TRBJ2-7, with D possibly being TRBD1 or TRBD2 (5 bases each). With 5 bases removed from V and 3 bases from J, the gap between germline ends came to 11 bases. The germline V gene has CDR1 SEHNR and CDR2 FQNEAQ (reference sequence). The CDR3 totals 13 residues.

This clonotype was seen more than once but under ten times. The J gene is TRBJ2-7, the V gene TRBV18; TRBD1 or TRBD2 may be the D gene (5 bases each). CDR3 length equals 13 residues. Germline V gene sequence: CDR1 KGHSH, CDR2 LQKENI. V lost 3 bases to trimming and J lost 0 bases, with 6 bases between them. CDR3 in DNA: TGTGCCAGCTCACCCGGGGCCTCCTACGAGCAGTACGTC. The encoded protein is CASSPGASYEQYV.

This clonotype was seen a handful of times. The V and J genes are TRBV5-1 and TRBJ2-5; D might be TRBD1 or TRBD2, each matching 5 bases. Per the germline V gene, CDR1 is SGHRS and CDR2 is YFSETQ. This CDR3 is 15 amino acids long. V lost 4 bases and J lost 4, with 17 bases in between. The CDR3 loop reads CASSDPEGSGETQYF. CDR3 nucleotide sequence: TGCGCCAGCAGCGACCCTGAGGGGTCGGGAGAGACCCAGTACTTC.

The CDR3 here is CASRPGAHLILATNEKLFF. Written as DNA, the CDR3 is TGTGCCAGCAGACCCGGGGCCCACCTAATTCTAGCAACTAATGAAAAACTGTTTTTT. V usage is TRBV6-6 and J usage is TRBJ1-4; a weak D match, TRBD1 (5 bases). V lost 6 bases and J 0 bases, leaving 23 bases between the germline ends. Germline values: CDR1 MNHNY, CDR2 SVGAGI (reference sequence). The CDR3 runs 19 residues.

This clonotype occurred a few times. The chain links TRBV12-3 or TRBV12-4 to TRBJ1-5; no definite D call. There are 13 residues in the CDR3. V shed 5 bases and J shed 5 bases, with 10 bases lying between them. The CDR3 loop reads CASSLMTDQPQHF. In nucleotides, the CDR3 is TGTGCCAGCAGTCTAATGACCGATCAGCCCCAGCATTTT.

V is TRBV20-1 and J is TRBJ2-5, with 7 positions matching TRBD2. Germline V gene data show CDR1 as DFQATT and CDR2 as SNEGSKA (reference sequence). The CDR3 totals 16 residues. Trimming at V came to 0 bases and at J to 9 bases, leaving 16 bases not matched to a gene. The CDR3 DNA sequence: TGCAGTGCTAGAGATCGGGTAGCGGGCACTCCCGTGGCCCAGTACTTC. This sequence encodes CSARDRVAGTPVAQYF.

This rearrangement joins TRBV29-1 to TRBJ1-3; D is perhaps TRBD1 (6 bases). Germline values: CDR1 SQVTM, CDR2 ANQGSEA. Between the trimmed V and J ends, which lost 7 bases and 0 bases, there was a span of 16 bases. The CDR3 is 15 amino acids. CDR3 DNA: TGCAGCGCCGGGGGGCCAGGAAACTCTGGAAACACCATATATTTT. It encodes CSAGGPGNSGNTIYF.

The CDR3 is CASTPARGTTNTGELFF. CDR3 coding DNA: TGTGCCAGCACCCCCGCTCGGGGGACTACGAACACCGGGGAGCTGTTTTTT. The chain has TRBV7-9 and TRBJ2-2; 7 bases are shared with TRBD2. This CDR3 comprises 17 residues. The V gene end was trimmed by 7 bases and the J gene end by 0 bases; junction bases not matched to a gene: 11. Germline V gives CDR1 SEHNR, CDR2 FQNEAQ (reference sequence). Drawing the rest from reference TRBV7-9 and TRBJ2-2, the complete variable domain is DTGVSQNPRHKITKRGQNVTFRCDPISEHNRLYWYRQTLGQGPEFLTYFQNEAQLEKSRLLSDRFSAERPKGSFSTLEIQRTEQGDSAMYLCASTPARGTTNTGELFFGEGSRLTVL.

This clonotype appeared a few times. The chain employs TRBV29-1 and TRBJ1-5; D gene uncertain. The CDR3 runs 14 residues. The V and J ends lost 4 bases and 0 bases respectively, with 10 bases between them. CDR1 is SQVTM and CDR2 is ANQGSEA in the germline V gene. The CDR3 loop is CSVAVSNSNQPQHF. The CDR3 region has the DNA TGCAGCGTTGCGGTATCCAATAGCAATCAGCCCCAGCATTTT. Together with reference TRBV29-1 and TRBJ1-5, the CDR3 gives the full variable domain: SAVISQKPSRDICQRGTSLTIQCQVDSQVTMMFWYRQQPGQSLTLIATANQGSEATYESGFVIDKFPISRPNLTFSTLTVSNMSPEDSSIYLCSVAVSNSNQPQHFGDGTRLSIL.

This clonotype was counted a few times. This sequence joins TRBV4-1 and TRBJ2-7; D call uncertain. Trimming took 4 bases from V and 1 from J, leaving 11 bases between them. The CDR3 loop spans 14 amino acids. Germline lookup yields CDR1 MGHRA and CDR2 YSYEKL. CDR3 sequence: CASSPPTLSYEQYF. CDR3 sequence (DNA): TGCGCCAGCAGCCCCCCGACTTTGTCCTACGAGCAGTACTTC.

The chain combines TRBV7-8 with TRBJ1-5; possibly TRBD1 for D (6 bases). The ends were cut back, 7 bases at V and 7 bases at J, with 14 bases in the middle. The V gene's germline CDR1 is SGHVS and CDR2 FQNEAQ. The CDR3 is 13 residues long. This CDR3 is CASTRGSGQPQHF. DNA for the CDR3: TGTGCCAGCACCAGGGGTAGCGGGCAGCCCCAGCATTTT.

This clonotype was picked up many times. The chain carries TRBV6-2 or TRBV6-3 and TRBJ2-2, with unresolved D. V gave up 10 bases and J gave up 1 base, with 13 bases separating them. The CDR3 runs 14 residues. The germline V gene encodes CDR1 MNHEY and CDR2 SVGEGT. CDR3: CATYRHRNTGELFF. The DNA for the CDR3 is TGTGCCACCTACCGCCACAGGAACACCGGGGAGCTGTTTTTT.

This clonotype was seen only a few times. This chain connects TRBV15 to TRBJ2-5, with unresolved D. Germline lookup yields CDR1 LNHNV and CDR2 YYDKDF (reference sequence). The ends were cut back, 9 bases at V and 5 bases at J, with 16 bases in the middle. The CDR3 runs to 13 residues. The CDR3 here is CATRRARRETQYF. As DNA, the CDR3 is TGTGCCACGCGGCGCGCACGTAGGGAGACCCAGTACTTC.

The gene calls are TRBV2 and TRBJ2-2; no firm D call. The V gene lost 4 bases and the J gene lost 6 bases, with 0 bases spanning the gap. Germline CDR1 SNHLY, CDR2 FYNNEI. The CDR3 extends over 10 amino acids. CDR3 coding DNA: TGTGCCAGCAGTGCCGGGGAGCTGTTTTTT. Its protein is CASSAGELFF.

The rearrangement uses TRBV11-2 and TRBJ1-1; 8 nucleotides line up with TRBD1. V dropped 1 base and J dropped 9; count of bases not matched to a gene: 4. CDR1 and CDR2 (germline): SGHAT, FQNNGV. The CDR3 totals 13 residues. DNA of the CDR3: TGTGCCAGCAGCTTAGTCCCCAGGGGGCAAGCTTTCTTT. Encoded protein: CASSLVPRGQAFF. The variable domain in full, completed from reference TRBV11-2 and TRBJ1-1, reads EAGVAQSPRYKIIEKRQSVAFWCNPISGHATLYWYQQILGQGPKLLIQFQNNGVVDDSQLPKDRFSAERLKGVDSTLKIQPAKLEDSAVYLCASSLVPRGQAFFGQGTRLTVV.

The table lists this clonotype with a few counts. The V call is TRBV7-2, the J call TRBJ2-3, with 7 positions matching TRBD1. The J segment lost 3 bases and the V segment lost 6 bases, leaving 9 bases of the junction unmatched. Germline-derived CDR1 and CDR2 are SGHTA and FQGNSA. The length of the CDR3 is 15 residues. CDR3 nucleotides: TGTGCCAGCAGGGCACAGGGGTATTTGACAGATACGCAGTATTTT. It codes for CASRAQGYLTDTQYF.